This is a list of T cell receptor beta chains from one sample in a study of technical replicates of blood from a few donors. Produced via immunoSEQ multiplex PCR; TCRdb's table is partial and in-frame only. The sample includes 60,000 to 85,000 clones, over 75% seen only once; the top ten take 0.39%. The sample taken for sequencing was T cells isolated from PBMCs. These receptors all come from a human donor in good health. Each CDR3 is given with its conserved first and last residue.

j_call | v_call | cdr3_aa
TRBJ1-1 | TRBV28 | CASSRAGHNTEAFF
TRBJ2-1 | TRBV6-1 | CASSETSGASYNEQFF
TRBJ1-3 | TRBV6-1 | CASRGTVAGNTIYF
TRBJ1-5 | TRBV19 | CASSPLQGINQPQHF
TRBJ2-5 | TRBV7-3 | CASSLNPRGSGKETQYF
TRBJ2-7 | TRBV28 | CASSVNYEQYF
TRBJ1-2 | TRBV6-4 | CASSDAGQALNGYTF
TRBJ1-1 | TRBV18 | CASSPVVQGNTEAFF
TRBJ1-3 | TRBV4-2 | CASSQDSSGNTIYF
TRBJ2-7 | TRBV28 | CASRQGAKGYEQYF
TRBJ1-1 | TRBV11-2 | CASSQFGRGYETEAFF
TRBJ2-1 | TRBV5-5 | CASSLSGEYNEQFF
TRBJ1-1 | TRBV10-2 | CASSEQGSTEAFF
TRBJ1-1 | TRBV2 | CASTSGNTEAFF
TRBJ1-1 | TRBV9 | CASSGRDRETEAFF
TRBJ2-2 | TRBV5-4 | CASSTPLAGRTGELFF
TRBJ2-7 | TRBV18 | CASSPASGHYEQYF